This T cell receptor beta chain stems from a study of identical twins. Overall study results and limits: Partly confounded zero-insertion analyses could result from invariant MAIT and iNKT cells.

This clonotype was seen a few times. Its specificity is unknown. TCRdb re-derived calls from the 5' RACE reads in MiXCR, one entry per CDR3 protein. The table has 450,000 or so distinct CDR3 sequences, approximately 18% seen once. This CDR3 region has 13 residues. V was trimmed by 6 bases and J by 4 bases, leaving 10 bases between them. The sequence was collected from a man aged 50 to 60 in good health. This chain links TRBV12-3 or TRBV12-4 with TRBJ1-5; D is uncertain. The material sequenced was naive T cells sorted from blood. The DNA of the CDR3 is TGTGCCAGCAGCCCTGCGGGGAATCAGCCCCAGCATTTT. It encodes CASSPAGNQPQHF.